This entry lists 25 T cell receptor beta chains sequenced from one sample in a study of shared clonotypes between healthy human individuals. Only in-frame clones appear in the TCRdb table, and some are missing; sequencing was by immunoSEQ multiplex PCR. The repertoire holds roughly 1,100,000 clones, with 60% to 80% as singletons. The sequencing input was memory CD4+ T cells sorted from blood. Specified subset: CD45RA-negative fraction. The origin of the receptors is a man younger than 35 in good health.

This clone was counted at least ten times. The sample holds other DNA sequences that translate to the same CDR3. The chain combines TRBV7-8 with TRBJ2-2; D possibly corresponds to TRBD2 (5 bases). The CDR3 has 16 amino acids. Germline CDR1 SGHVS, CDR2 FQNEAQ. Trimming removed 1 base at V and 0 bases at J, with 9 bases between. The CDR3 sequence is CASSLVATANTGELFF. For the CDR3, the DNA is TGTGCCAGCAGCTTAGTAGCGACGGCGAACACCGGGGAGCTGTTTTTT.

This clone was counted once. The chain carries TRBV6-6 and TRBJ1-5; 9 nucleotides match TRBD1. The V segment lost 8 bases and the J segment 2 bases; nucleotides outside the gene matches: 7. Looked up from germline, CDR1 is MNHNY and CDR2 is SVGAGI (reference sequence). The CDR3 is 15 amino acids. The DNA for the CDR3 is TGTGCCAGCGACCTAACAGGGGGCCGCAATCAGCCCCAGCATTTT. It encodes CASDLTGGRNQPQHF.

This chain connects TRBV5-6 to TRBJ2-5; a possible D gene is TRBD2 (6 bases). Germline lookup yields CDR1 SGHDT and CDR2 YYEEEE. The CDR3 extends over 17 amino acids. Trimming removed 0 bases from V and 1 base from J, with 16 bases in between. The CDR3 reads CASSLATRRGPQETQYF. The CDR3 bases are TGTGCCAGCAGCTTGGCCACTCGGCGGGGCCCCCAAGAGACCCAGTACTTC.

The table lists this clone with a count of one. The rearrangement uses TRBV6-5 and TRBJ2-7, with D maybe TRBD2 (5 bases). The CDR3 runs 14 residues. V was trimmed by 4 bases and J by 5 bases, leaving 15 bases between them. Germline V gene data show CDR1 as MNHEY and CDR2 as SVGAGI. CDR3 in amino acids: CASSSTPGRDEQYF. CDR3 nucleotides: TGTGCCAGCAGTTCCACCCCGGGAAGGGACGAGCAGTACTTC.

The chain has TRBV30 and TRBJ2-7, with no clear D. V was shortened by 2 bases and J by 4 bases, with 6 bases between the two germline ends. CDR1 and CDR2 from the germline V gene are GTSNPN and SVGIG (reference sequence). CDR3 length equals 11 residues. The CDR3, as DNA: TGTGCCTGGAGTCCCACTTACGAGCAGTACTTC. Translated: CAWSPTYEQYF.

This chain joins TRBV18 and TRBJ1-5; the match to TRBD1 covers 7 bases. The germline V gene has CDR1 KGHSH and CDR2 LQKENI. Losses at the gene ends were 6 bases for V and 3 bases for J; bases not matched to a gene: 5. The CDR3 contains 14 residues. In nucleotides, the CDR3 is TGTGCCAGCTCGGGAGACAGGGACAATCAGCCCCAGCATTTT. Residues: CASSGDRDNQPQHF.

This chain connects TRBV19 to TRBJ1-5; D may be TRBD1 (6 bases). Germline-derived CDR1 and CDR2 are LNHDA and SQIVND (reference sequence). V lost 5 bases and J 6 bases, leaving 20 bases between the germline ends. The CDR3 consists of 16 residues. This chain's CDR3 is CASSPRHGGSFQPQHF. CDR3 DNA: TGTGCCAGTAGTCCCCGCCACGGGGGCAGTTTTCAGCCCCAGCATTTT. The full variable domain, rest sourced from reference TRBV19 and TRBJ1-5, is DGGITQSPKYLFRKEGQNVTLSCEQNLNHDAMYWYRQDPGQGLRLIYYSQIVNDFQKGDIAEGYSVSREKKESFPLTVTSAQKNPTAFYLCASSPRHGGSFQPQHFGDGTRLSIL.

About this clone: In the same sample, other DNA sequences code for this CDR3. The rearrangement joins TRBV5-4 to TRBJ2-1; D gene unclear. The CDR3 spans 15 residues. Per germline, CDR1 SGHNT and CDR2 YYREEE (reference sequence). V was shortened by 0 bases and J by 0 bases, with 7 bases between the two germline ends. The CDR3 coding sequence is TGTGCCAGCAGCTTGGGAGCGAGCTCCTACAATGAGCAGTTCTTC. It is translated as CASSLGASSYNEQFF.

This clone was found many times. The V gene is TRBV30, the J gene TRBJ2-5; D is perhaps TRBD2 (6 bases). This CDR3 spans 16 amino acids. CDR1 and CDR2 (germline): GTSNPN, SVGIG (reference sequence). The germline V and J ends were trimmed by 1 base and 4 bases, with 19 bases remaining between them. In nucleotides, the CDR3 is TGTGCCTGGAGTGGCCGCCTAACGGGAGCTGGAGAGACCCAGTACTTC. Translated, it gives CAWSGRLTGAGETQYF.

V is TRBV5-1 and J is TRBJ2-5; D unclear. The length of the CDR3 is 14 residues. Trimming pared 3 bases from V and 5 bases from J, leaving 14 bases between. The germline CDR1 and CDR2 sequences are SGHRS and YFSETQ. The CDR3 DNA reads TGCGCCAGCAGCTCGGAAGTTTGGGCTGAGACCCAGTACTTC. It translates to CASSSEVWAETQYF.

CDR3 sequence reads: CASSLSQGTNEKLFF. The CDR3, as DNA: TGTGCCAGCAGTTTAAGTCAGGGCACTAATGAAAAACTGTTTTTT. The chain recombines TRBV28 with TRBJ1-4, with D possibly matching TRBD1 (5 bases). Per germline, CDR1 MDHEN and CDR2 SYDVKM. V was cut by 2 bases and J by 2 bases, with 9 bases left in between. The CDR3 totals 15 residues.

This chain connects TRBV2 to TRBJ2-4, with 14 positions matching TRBD2. The CDR3 loop spans 16 amino acids. Germline trimming cut 6 bases from V and 9 bases from J; bases unmatched to any gene: 10. Per germline, CDR1 SNHLY and CDR2 FYNNEI. CDR3 coding DNA: TGTGCCAGCAGCGACGGACTAGCGGGAGGTAGAAGCATTCAGTACTTC. Residues: CASSDGLAGGRSIQYF.

Details on this clone: At the DNA level, this CDR3 is encoded by other sequences in the same sample as well. This rearrangement joins TRBV4-1 to TRBJ2-3; 8 positions match TRBD2. The trim removed 0 bases at V and 3 bases at J, leaving 2 bases unmatched. Germline-derived CDR1 and CDR2 are MGHRA and YSYEKL. There are 15 residues in the CDR3. CDR3 sequence (DNA): TGCGCCAGCAGCCAAGAAGGCGGGGGGACAGATACGCAGTATTTT. Translated, it gives CASSQEGGGTDTQYF.

On this clone itself: In the same sample, other DNA sequences code for this CDR3. This rearrangement joins TRBV5-1 to TRBJ2-1, with TRBD1 identical over 10 bases. Trimming cost V 0 bases and J 8 bases; bases outside gene matches: 5. The CDR3 totals 15 residues. CDR1 and CDR2 (germline): SGHRS, YFSETQ. CDR3 residues: CASSLEGQGVDEQFF. As DNA, the CDR3 is TGCGCCAGCAGCTTGGAAGGACAGGGGGTCGATGAGCAGTTCTTC.

The chain couples TRBV7-2 to TRBJ2-2, with a weak D call TRBD2 (6 bases). Trimming removed 4 bases at V and 2 bases at J, with 14 bases between. The CDR3 runs 16 residues. CDR1 and CDR2 from the germline V gene are SGHTA and FQGNSA. In DNA, the CDR3 is TGTGCCAGCAGCTCGCACCCGGGACTTAACACCGGGGAGCTGTTTTTT. The encoded protein is CASSSHPGLNTGELFF.

The chain joins TRBV7-9 to TRBJ1-2; D gene unclear. Trimming shortened V by 5 bases and J by 4 bases, and 14 bases separated the two germline ends. Germline CDR1 reads SEHNR; CDR2 reads FQNEAQ (reference sequence). The CDR3 extends over 14 amino acids. CDR3: CASSTTPRGYGYTF. CDR3 DNA: TGTGCCAGCAGCACCACCCCAAGAGGCTATGGCTACACCTTC.

The J gene is TRBJ2-3, the V gene TRBV19; D might be TRBD1 (5 bases). Germline V CDR1 and CDR2: LNHDA, SQIVND (reference sequence). The CDR3 totals 16 residues. Trimming shortened V by 6 bases and J by 0 bases, and 16 bases separated the two germline ends. CDR3 DNA sequence: TGTGCCAGTAGCAAGGGGTGGGGCGCTAGCACAGATACGCAGTATTTT. Amino acids: CASSKGWGASTDTQYF.

This clone was counted once. At one end the junction does not follow the germline gene, possibly because of a read error. Other DNA variants within this sample encode the same CDR3. V and J are TRBV5-4 and TRBJ1-5; no firm D call. Per the germline V gene, CDR1 is SGHNT and CDR2 is YYREEE (reference sequence). CDR3 length: 13 amino acids. The CDR3 DNA reads as TGCGCCAGCAGCTTGTCCCCTAATCAGCCCCAGCATTTT. This codes for CASSLSPNQPQHF.

The J gene is TRBJ2-2, the V gene TRBV7-8, with a weak D call TRBD1 (5 bases). V lost 5 bases and J lost 0, with 10 bases in between. From germline, CDR1 is SGHVS and CDR2 FQNEAQ. CDR3 length: 15 amino acids. The chain's CDR3 is CASSTGVPNTGELFF. CDR3 coding DNA: TGTGCCAGCAGCACAGGAGTTCCGAACACCGGGGAGCTGTTTTTT.

V gene TRBV19 combines with J gene TRBJ1-3, with unresolved D. CDR1 and CDR2 (germline): LNHDA, SQIVND (reference sequence). This CDR3 is 14 amino acids long. V was clipped by 5 bases and J by 2 bases, with 10 bases between them. The DNA of the CDR3 is TGTGCCAGTAGTGATTACAGTGCTGGAAACACCATATATTTT. It codes for CASSDYSAGNTIYF.

The V and J genes are TRBV19 and TRBJ2-3; unclear D gene. Germline V gene sequence: CDR1 LNHDA, CDR2 SQIVND (reference sequence). This CDR3 has 14 amino acids. Trimming stripped 5 bases from V and 0 bases from J, with 9 bases between. Here the CDR3 reads CASSWAGSTDTQYF. The CDR3 DNA is TGTGCCAGTAGTTGGGCCGGCAGCACAGATACGCAGTATTTT.

V and J are TRBV30 and TRBJ1-1, with a tentative D call TRBD1 (6 bases). Trimming cost V 4 bases and J 1 base, with 13 bases left between them. The CDR3 has 14 amino acids. CDR1 and CDR2 (germline): GTSNPN, SVGIG (reference sequence). In nucleotides, the CDR3 is TGTGCCTGGAACCCTACAGGGTGGAACACTGAAGCTTTCTTT. This gives the protein CAWNPTGWNTEAFF.

This clone has more than one count but fewer than ten. The gene calls are TRBV9 and TRBJ2-6; the D gene is possibly TRBD1 (6 bases). This CDR3 has 15 amino acids. CDR1 and CDR2 (germline): SGDLS, YYNGEE. V was cut by 4 bases and J by 2 bases, with 10 bases left in between. The CDR3 region is CASSLRQAGANVLTF. The CDR3 DNA sequence: TGTGCCAGCAGCCTCCGACAGGCTGGGGCCAACGTCCTGACTTTC.

The table lists this clone with a count of one. The chain recombines TRBV7-9 with TRBJ2-5; 7 nucleotides line up with TRBD1. The length of the CDR3 is 12 residues. With V trimmed by 7 bases and J by 9 bases, 8 bases remained unmatched. Germline V gene lookup returns CDR1 SEHNR and CDR2 FQNEAQ (reference sequence). CDR3 nucleotides: TGTGCCAGCACCGTGGGACAGCTGTCCCAGTACTTC. This codes for CASTVGQLSQYF. Full variable domain (rest looked up from reference TRBV7-9 and TRBJ2-5): DTGVSQNPRHKITKRGQNVTFRCDPISEHNRLYWYRQTLGQGPEFLTYFQNEAQLEKSRLLSDRFSAERPKGSFSTLEIQRTEQGDSAMYLCASTVGQLSQYFGPGTRLLVL.

This clone was detected a few times. The genes are TRBV6-5 and TRBJ2-5; D ambiguous. This CDR3 spans 13 amino acids. Germline V gene data show CDR1 as MNHEY and CDR2 as SVGAGI. The germline V and J ends were trimmed by 5 bases and 1 base, with 8 bases remaining between them. For the CDR3, the DNA is TGTGCCAGCAGTCGGACGGCCCAAGAGACCCAGTACTTC. The encoded protein is CASSRTAQETQYF.